The 6 T cell receptor beta chains below all came from one sample that was sequenced in a study of identical twins. TCRdb reanalysed the 5' RACE reads using MiXCR and keeps one entry per CDR3 protein. The sample has about 570,000 distinct CDR3 sequences, roughly 9.9% seen once; the top ten hold under 3%. The data also belong to a second study, concerning yellow fever vaccine responses in identical twins.

The material sequenced was PBMCs. These receptors all stem from a woman younger than 30 in good health.

The V call is TRBV11-3, the J call TRBJ2-1; D is unclear. V was clipped by 4 bases and J by 6 bases, with 10 bases between them. In germline, CDR1 is SGHNT, CDR2 YENEEA. CDR3 length: 13 amino acids. The CDR3 DNA is TGTGCCAGCAGCTCCCGGACCCTCAATGAGCAGTTCTTC. It yields the protein CASSSRTLNEQFF.

The rearrangement links TRBV7-6 to TRBJ2-1, with D uncertain. CDR1 SGHVS and CDR2 FNYEAQ come from the germline V gene. With 5 bases removed from V and 4 bases from J, the gap between germline ends came to 15 bases. The CDR3 length is 15 residues. CDR3 region: CASSPGSLPYNEQFF. CDR3 nucleotide sequence: TGTGCCAGCAGCCCCGGCAGTCTACCGTACAATGAGCAGTTCTTC.

The V gene is TRBV5-1, the J gene TRBJ2-1, with D unclear. The ends were cut back, 3 bases at V and 0 bases at J, with 7 bases in the middle. Germline-derived CDR1 and CDR2 are SGHRS and YFSETQ. The length of the CDR3 is 14 residues. CDR3 DNA: TGCGCCAGCAGCTCCCCTCCCTCCTACAATGAGCAGTTCTTC. The encoded protein is CASSSPPSYNEQFF.

This clonotype was detected a few times. The genes are TRBV5-1 and TRBJ1-1, with a tentative D call TRBD1 (6 bases). The CDR3 has 15 amino acids. Deletions cut 4 bases from V and 2 bases from J, with 15 bases between. Looked up from germline, CDR1 is SGHRS and CDR2 is YFSETQ. The CDR3 protein is CASSTQTGINTEAFF. DNA for the CDR3: TGCGCCAGCAGCACACAGACAGGTATCAACACTGAAGCTTTCTTT.

J is TRBJ2-2 and V is TRBV7-8; TRBD1 agrees at 7 bases. The CDR3 is made up of 16 amino acids. CDR1 is SGHVS, CDR2 FQNEAQ, per germline. J gave up 4 bases and V 8 bases, and 13 bases lay outside the gene matches. As DNA, the CDR3 is TGTGCCAGCCAGATATTCGGGACAGCTTTCACCGGGGAGCTGTTTTTT. Translating it yields CASQIFGTAFTGELFF.

At least ten counts were recorded for this clonotype. The chain is built from TRBV28 and TRBJ1-1, with TRBD1 matching over 9 bases. Per germline, CDR1 MDHEN and CDR2 SYDVKM. V trimming: 3 bases; J trimming: 4 bases; junction bases outside the gene matches: 3. The CDR3 runs 14 residues. In nucleotides, the CDR3 is TGTGCCAGCAGTTTTGGGACAGGGTTCACTGAAGCTTTCTTT. It translates to CASSFGTGFTEAFF.